The entry below gives a single T cell receptor (beta chain) sequence along with its context. Its antigen is as yet unknown. The entry originates in a study of CXCR3-negative and CXCR3-positive naive CD8 T cells. Every CD8+ T cell subset underwent triplicate sorting at some 280,000 cells apiece. Identification of naive CD8+ T cells rested on CD45RO-CCR7+CD27+CD95- status. The length of the CDR3 is 15 residues. Germline values: CDR1 MRHNA, CDR2 SNTAGT. Findings and caveats of the study: In naive cells, CXCR3-negative and CXCR3-positive subsets had similar TRBV-TRBJ usage; memory cells differed. Both of the naive subsets showed about the same high diversity, but memory CD8+ cells had much less.

All TRB cDNA libraries came from 5' RACE performed with UMI labels. With the 5' RACE reads reprocessed, TCRdb shows one record per CDR3 protein and no DNA. This sample's table reports about 130,000 distinct CDR3 sequences. The chain uses TRBV6-4 and TRBJ2-3; checking the TCRdb D call of TRBD2 is not possible without DNA. The TCR comes from a human donor in good health. Some clones in this sample may be carry-over from other donors' samples. The sample consisted of naive CXCR3- CD8+ T cells from blood. Subset in this sample: CD45RO-CCR7+CD27+CD95- naive CD8+ T cells lacking CXCR3 (TNR3-). The chain's CDR3 is CASSDRLAWEDTQYF.